This record concerns one TCR beta chain sequence. V was pared by 3 bases and J by 4 bases, with 5 bases of the junction left unmatched. This CDR3 region has 15 residues. CDR1 is LNHDA and CDR2 is SQIVND in the germline V gene (reference sequence). Enrolment of Seattle patients took place during active infection, and they were followed longitudinally. This sample was taken from a study of blood T cell repertoires in COVID-19. Study summary: Sites in the United States, Italy and Spain provided acute and convalescent COVID-19 samples. From T cells, B-cell-depleted T cells, or PBMCs came the material, which was cDNA or gDNA.

Assay: immunoSEQ multiplex PCR; the TCRdb copy retains only in-frame clones and omits some. The data contain 40,000 to 60,000 clones, approximately 84% of them seen just once; the ten biggest clones take up around 2.6%. This chain uses TRBV19 with TRBJ1-4; 7 nucleotides match TRBD1. Sequencing was performed on peripheral blood. The source of this sequence is a woman aged 80 or older with COVID-19, enrolled during active disease. CDR3 nucleotide sequence: TGTGCCAGTAGTATTTGGTCAGGGGGTAATGAAAAACTGTTTTTT. Translating it yields CASSIWSGGNEKLFF.